The next 10 T cell receptor beta chains were all read from a single sample in a study of CD8 T cells in Susac syndrome. With random hexamers, 0.5 to 1 ug RNA was reverse transcribed. TCRdb ran MiXCR on the immunoSEQ multiplex PCR reads and lists one entry per CDR3 protein. The sample lists some 180,000 distinct CDR3 sequences; approximately 94% were seen once. Material: CD4+ T cells from PBMCs. The receptors come from a human donor in good health.

CDR3 region: CASSVERLKFF. CDR3 DNA: TGTGCCAGCAGTGTGGAGAGATTGAAGTTCTTC. This chain connects TRBV2 to TRBJ2-1; D ambiguous. The germline gives CDR1 SNHLY, CDR2 FYNNEI. Trimming left V 4 bases short and J 14 bases short, with 12 bases between. The CDR3 sequence is 11 residues long.

The CDR3 is CSARGPRRADTQYF. DNA for the CDR3: TGCAGTGCTCGGGGACCCAGGAGGGCAGATACGCAGTATTTT. This chain connects TRBV20-1 to TRBJ2-3; TRBD2 is a possible D gene (6 bases). Per germline, CDR1 DFQATT and CDR2 SNEGSKA (reference sequence). CDR3 length: 14 amino acids. Trimming pared 5 bases from V and 4 bases from J, leaving 16 bases between.

The V gene is TRBV3-1, the J gene TRBJ2-1; D unclear. Between the trimmed V and J ends, which lost 2 bases and 9 bases, there was a span of 14 bases. CDR3 size: 14 residues. Germline V lookup: CDR1 LGHDT, CDR2 YNNKEL (reference sequence). In DNA, the CDR3 is TGTGCCAGCAGCCAACCCATCCGGACGGCTGAGCAGTTCTTC. Its protein product is CASSQPIRTAEQFF.

This clonotype has only one observation. V usage is TRBV7-2 and J usage is TRBJ2-1, with 9 bases aligning to TRBD2. The CDR3 is made up of 15 amino acids. Per germline, CDR1 SGHTA and CDR2 FQGNSA. The junction had 2 bases not matched to a gene; V was cut back by 0 bases and J by 5 bases. Written as DNA, the CDR3 is TGTGCCAGCAGCTTAGCACTAGCGGGTCACAATGAGCAGTTCTTC. It encodes CASSLALAGHNEQFF.

This clonotype was found once. The V gene is TRBV20-1, the J gene TRBJ2-1; 9 nucleotides agree with TRBD2. CDR1 and CDR2 from the germline V gene are DFQATT and SNEGSKA (reference sequence). With V trimmed by 3 bases and J by 6 bases, 6 bases remained unmatched. This CDR3 has 14 amino acids. The CDR3 DNA reads TGCAGTGCTAGTCAACTAGCGGGTAGCAATGAGCAGTTCTTC. It encodes CSASQLAGSNEQFF.

This sequence joins TRBV30 and TRBJ1-1; no clear D. In germline, CDR1 is GTSNPN, CDR2 SVGIG (reference sequence). Trimming took 0 bases from V and 4 from J, leaving 12 bases between them. The CDR3 has 14 residues. CDR3 sequence (DNA): TGTGCCTGGAGTGTACAGAGGGTTGGCACTGAAGCTTTCTTT. Its protein product is CAWSVQRVGTEAFF.

The chain combines TRBV12-3 or TRBV12-4 with TRBJ2-7; TRBD1 matches at 10 bases. The ends lost 7 bases at V and 6 bases at J; junction bases unmatched: 6. This CDR3 has 13 amino acids. Here the CDR3 reads CASTWDRGGEQYF. CDR3 coding DNA: TGTGCCAGCACCTGGGACAGGGGAGGCGAGCAGTACTTC.

The V gene is TRBV12-3 or TRBV12-4, the J gene TRBJ2-3; TRBD1 aligns across 9 bases. The CDR3 is 14 amino acids. The trim removed 5 bases at V and 6 bases at J, leaving 6 bases unmatched. The CDR3 loop is CASSRTGGGDTQYF. CDR3 DNA: TGTGCCAGCAGTCGTACAGGGGGCGGGGATACGCAGTATTTT.

V is TRBV6-5 and J is TRBJ2-1; no reliable D call. CDR3 length: 12 amino acids. Germline V lookup: CDR1 MNHEY, CDR2 SVGAGI. The V and J ends lost 0 bases and 9 bases respectively, with 6 bases between them. CDR3 sequence reads: CASSYSSPEQFF. CDR3 nucleotide sequence: TGTGCCAGCAGTTACTCGAGCCCTGAGCAGTTCTTC.

As concerns this clonotype: The junction and the germline gene differ at one end; a read error may be behind it. The genes are TRBV7-7 and TRBJ2-2; D ambiguous. This CDR3 contains 13 residues. Germline V gene data show CDR1 as SSHAT and CDR2 as FNYEAQ (reference sequence). CDR3 region: CASSEFYTGELFF. CDR3 DNA: TGTGCTAGCAGCGAGTTTTACACCGGGGAGCTGTTTTTT.